The clone carrying this T cell receptor beta chain was seen ten or more times. MiXCR was run by TCRdb on the RACE reads, yielding one entry per CDR3 protein. This sample yields 82,000 or so distinct CDR3 sequences, of which about an eighth are seen a single time; around 5.7% belongs to the top ten. The sample originates from a study of human T cells and chemical hapten exposure. Across the study: Patch testing placed 0.01% DPC on the upper back, with readings at 6 days. Small pooled library volume differences chiefly drove per-sample TCR yield variation.

CDR3 length: 15 residues. Germline CDR1 reads GTSNPN; CDR2 reads SVGIG (reference sequence). J was trimmed by 8 bases and V by 7 bases; bases with no gene match: 11. Described time point: patch test 3, about 24 weeks after DPC sensitization. Indicated treatment: therapeutic diphenylcyclopropenone sensitization with weekly scalp DPC. This rearrangement joins TRBV30 to TRBJ2-1; 13 positions agree with TRBD2. This TCR came from a woman in her 50s with alopecia areata. Some clones in this sample may be carry-over from other donors' samples. The source material was whole blood, sampled in connection with sensitization to the hapten diphenylcyclopropenone (DPC). The CDR3 is CAFDQGLAGVDEQFF. In DNA form, the CDR3 reads TGTGCCTTCGATCAAGGACTAGCGGGAGTTGATGAGCAGTTCTTC.